The 9 T cell receptor beta chains reported below all come from one sample, sequenced in a study of T cell responses to AZD1222 COVID-19 vaccine. TCRdb's copy holds only in-frame clones and misses some; the assay was immunoSEQ multiplex PCR. This sample carries approximately 50,000 clones, 70% to 90% of them seen once, and the ten largest clones take 6.9%. The sequencing here drew on peripheral blood, taken 28 days after the second AZD1222 dose. These receptors all stem from an adult who received the AZD1222 COVID-19 vaccine.

The gene calls are TRBV5-6 and TRBJ2-5; TRBD2 aligns across 11 bases. Trimming removed 1 base from V and 2 bases from J; junction bases left unmatched: 4. The CDR3 sequence is 16 residues long. Germline CDR1 SGHDT, CDR2 YYEEEE. The CDR3 reads CASSLTSGSRQETQYF. CDR3 coding DNA: TGTGCCAGCAGCTTGACTAGCGGGAGTAGGCAAGAGACCCAGTACTTC. Together with reference TRBV5-6 and TRBJ2-5, the CDR3 gives the full variable domain: DAGVTQSPTHLIKTRGQQVTLRCSPKSGHDTVSWYQQALGQGPQFIFQYYEEEERQRGNFPDRFSGHQFPNYSSELNVNALLLGDSALYLCASSLTSGSRQETQYFGPGTRLLVL.

Here the CDR3 reads CASSEGRGNTGELFF. The CDR3 DNA sequence: TGTGCCAGCAGTGAAGGGAGGGGGAACACCGGGGAGCTGTTTTTT. This chain links TRBV2 with TRBJ2-2, with D tentatively TRBD2 (6 bases). The CDR3 loop spans 15 amino acids. Germline values: CDR1 SNHLY, CDR2 FYNNEI. The V gene lost 1 base and the J gene lost 1 base, with 7 bases spanning the gap.

This chain links TRBV3-1 (or the pseudogene TRBV3-2) with TRBJ1-2; no definite D call. Deletions cut 0 bases from V and 7 bases from J, with 12 bases between. CDR3 length: 14 residues. The germline CDR1 and CDR2 sequences are LGHDT and YNNKEL (reference sequence). The CDR3 region has the DNA TGTGCCAGCAGCCAAGATCACCCCACAAGTGGCTACACCTTC. This encodes CASSQDHPTSGYTF.

This chain joins TRBV28 and TRBJ2-7; no definite D call. The CDR3 extends over 11 amino acids. Trimming shortened V by 4 bases and J by 3 bases, and 4 bases separated the two germline ends. CDR1 is MDHEN and CDR2 is SYDVKM in the germline V gene. This CDR3 reads CASSSNYEQYF. The CDR3 DNA sequence: TGTGCCAGCAGTTCCAACTACGAGCAGTACTTC.

The gene calls are TRBV25-1 and TRBJ1-4; D might be TRBD1 (5 bases). Germline CDR1 is MGHDK and CDR2 is SYGVNS. The CDR3 runs 14 residues. V lost 4 bases to trimming and J lost 8 bases, with 14 bases between them. CDR3 in DNA: TGTGCCAGCAGTGTCAGGGCCATGGGGGAAAAACTGTTTTTT. It is translated as CASSVRAMGEKLFF.

The chain employs TRBV6-5 and TRBJ1-1; a weak D match, TRBD1 (5 bases). The ends were cut back, 4 bases at V and 4 bases at J, with 7 bases in the middle. Per germline, CDR1 MNHEY and CDR2 SVGAGI. The CDR3 length is 12 residues. The CDR3, as DNA: TGTGCCAGCAGTTTTAGGGGCACTGAAGCTTTCTTT. Translation gives CASSFRGTEAFF.

The chain uses TRBV2 and TRBJ2-3; 8 positions match TRBD1. From germline, CDR1 is SNHLY and CDR2 FYNNEI. With 7 bases clipped from V and 4 bases from J, the junction kept 7 bases outside the gene matches. The CDR3 sequence is 14 residues long. CDR3 coding DNA: TGTGCCAGCAATTTCCAGGGGGCCCCAGATACGCAGTATTTT. The encoded protein is CASNFQGAPDTQYF.

The genes are TRBV2 and TRBJ2-7; 8 nucleotides match TRBD1. This CDR3 region has 14 residues. Germline V CDR1 and CDR2: SNHLY, FYNNEI. The V gene end was trimmed by 6 bases and the J gene end by 6 bases; junction bases not matched to a gene: 10. The CDR3: CASRRTGFVSEQYF. Written as DNA, the CDR3 is TGTGCCAGCAGACGGACAGGGTTCGTCTCCGAGCAGTACTTC. The entire variable domain, with the rest obtained from reference TRBV2 and TRBJ2-7, is as follows: EPEVTQTPSHQVTQMGQEVILRCVPISNHLYFYWYRQILGQKVEFLVSFYNNEISEKSEIFDDQFSVERPDGSNFTLKIRSTKLEDSAMYFCASRRTGFVSEQYFGPGTRLTVT.

This clone appeared a few times. J is TRBJ2-1 and V is TRBV4-1; maybe TRBD2 (5 bases). The CDR3 sequence is 15 residues long. Trimming shortened V by 4 bases and J by 5 bases, and 15 bases separated the two germline ends. Germline lookup yields CDR1 MGHRA and CDR2 YSYEKL. The CDR3 loop is CASSPWTGVNNEQFF. As DNA, the CDR3 is TGCGCCAGCAGCCCCTGGACCGGGGTCAACAATGAGCAGTTCTTC.